This TCR beta chain came from a study of T cell repertoires in cytomegalovirus infection. At the level of the study: Public TCR beta signatures marked donors with CMV infection and the matching HLA.

This clonotype was seen ten or more times. The antigen remains undetermined. The CDR3 length is 14 residues. The germline V and J ends were trimmed by 5 bases and 2 bases, with 13 bases remaining between them. Germline loops: CDR1 SGHTA, CDR2 FQGNSA. TCRdb itself ran the reads through MiXCR, one entry per CDR3 protein. The table records roughly 140,000 distinct CDR3 sequences, around 20% of them present only once. Study observations and caveats: There were HLA-C-restricted CMV-specific TCR beta clonotypes dominating the ex vivo response. The cumulative frequency of public TCR beta families identified carriers of CMV plus the relevant HLA.

The V and J genes are TRBV7-2 and TRBJ2-7, with D perhaps TRBD2 (6 bases). This sequence originates from a human donor in good health (CMV status not recorded). Some clones in this sample may be carry-over from other donors' samples. Specimen: PBMCs. In nucleotides, the CDR3 is TGTGCCAGCAGCCGATCGGGGGATACCTACGAGCAGTACTTC. Protein sequence: CASSRSGDTYEQYF.